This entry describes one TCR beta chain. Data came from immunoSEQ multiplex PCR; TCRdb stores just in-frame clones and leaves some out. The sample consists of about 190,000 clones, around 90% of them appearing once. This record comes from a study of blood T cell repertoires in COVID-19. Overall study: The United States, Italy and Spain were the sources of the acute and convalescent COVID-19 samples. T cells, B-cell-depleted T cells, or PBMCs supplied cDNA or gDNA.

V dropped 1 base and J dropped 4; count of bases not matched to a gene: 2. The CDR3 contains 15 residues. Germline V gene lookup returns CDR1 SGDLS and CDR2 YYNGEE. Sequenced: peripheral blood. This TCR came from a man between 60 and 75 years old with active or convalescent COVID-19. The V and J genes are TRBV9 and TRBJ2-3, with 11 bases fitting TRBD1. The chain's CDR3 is CASSVRGQGADTQYF. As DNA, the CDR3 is TGTGCCAGCAGCGTACGGGGACAGGGGGCAGATACGCAGTATTTT.